These 28 T cell receptor beta chains came from one sample sequenced in a study of OX40 agonist ivuxolimab in advanced cancers. Data came from immunoSEQ multiplex PCR; TCRdb stores just in-frame clones and leaves some out. Altogether about 100,000 clones are present, about nine tenths being singletons, with the ten largest covering around 0.16%. The sequencing here drew on CD4+ or CD8+ T cells sorted from blood, taken in a trial of the OX40 agonist ivuxolimab. The receptors originated from an adult with an advanced solid tumor such as melanoma, head and neck, liver or kidney cancer.

The chain has TRBV28 and TRBJ1-2; no clear D gene. The CDR3 covers 12 residues. The germline gives CDR1 MDHEN, CDR2 SYDVKM. V lost 7 bases and J lost 0, with 6 bases in between. This CDR3 is CASTDPNYGYTF. As DNA, the CDR3 is TGTGCCAGCACCGACCCTAACTATGGCTACACCTTC.

This clone was found once. The chain employs TRBV5-1 and TRBJ2-7, with TRBD2 matching over 8 bases. Germline V gene data show CDR1 as SGHRS and CDR2 as YFSETQ. This CDR3 has 15 amino acids. The junction had 6 bases not matched to a gene; V was cut back by 4 bases and J by 0 bases. For the CDR3, the DNA is TGCGCCAGCAGCCCGGGGGGGACGAACTCCTACGAGCAGTACTTC. It is translated as CASSPGGTNSYEQYF.

The rearrangement joins TRBV15 to TRBJ1-1; D not resolved. CDR1 and CDR2 (germline): LNHNV, YYDKDF (reference sequence). V gave up 3 bases and J gave up 6 bases, with 17 bases separating them. CDR3 length: 15 amino acids. CDR3 amino acids: CATSSHQIIIPEAFF. The DNA of the CDR3 is TGTGCCACCAGCAGTCACCAAATAATAATCCCTGAAGCTTTCTTT.

A single count supports this clone. The CDR3 region is CASSPPNQETQYF. The CDR3 DNA follows: TGTGCCAGCTCACCCCCGAACCAAGAGACCCAGTACTTC. The genes are TRBV18 and TRBJ2-5; D remains ambiguous. Germline CDR1 reads KGHSH; CDR2 reads LQKENI. Trimming pared 3 bases from V and 0 bases from J, leaving 5 bases between. CDR3 length: 13 residues.

The rearrangement joins TRBV29-1 to TRBJ2-5; 13 nucleotides align to TRBD2. J lost 5 bases, V lost 5 bases, and 5 bases had no gene match. The CDR3 is 14 residues long. From germline, CDR1 is SQVTM and CDR2 ANQGSEA. The CDR3 protein is CSVLTSGRKETQYF. In DNA form, the CDR3 reads TGCAGCGTTCTGACTAGCGGGAGGAAGGAGACCCAGTACTTC.

This chain uses TRBV5-1 with TRBJ1-2; no definite D call. Germline lookup yields CDR1 SGHRS and CDR2 YFSETQ. This CDR3 region has 15 residues. V shed 0 bases and J shed 2 bases, with 11 bases lying between them. In nucleotides, the CDR3 is TGCGCCAGCAGCTTGGTGGCGGGAGAGAACTATGGCTACACCTTC. It codes for CASSLVAGENYGYTF.

This chain links TRBV5-8 with TRBJ1-1; tentative D call: TRBD1 (6 bases). The CDR3 contains 15 residues. Germline CDR1 SGHTS, CDR2 YDEGEE. Trimming took off 0 bases at V and 1 base at J, with 10 bases between the two ends. The CDR3 region is CASSLGQASNTEAFF. The CDR3 DNA follows: TGTGCCAGCAGCTTGGGACAGGCCTCGAACACTGAAGCTTTCTTT.

V is TRBV29-1 and J is TRBJ1-1; 7 nucleotides line up with TRBD1. V was pared by 3 bases and J by 0 bases, with 4 bases of the junction left unmatched. CDR1 is SQVTM and CDR2 is ANQGSEA in the germline V gene. The CDR3 extends over 14 amino acids. CDR3 amino acids: CSVDTGVMNTEAFF. Here the CDR3 DNA reads TGCAGCGTTGATACAGGGGTTATGAACACTGAAGCTTTCTTT.

The V and J genes are TRBV5-4 and TRBJ2-5, with 7 bases identical to TRBD2. CDR3 size: 15 residues. V was pared by 1 base and J by 0 bases, with 3 bases of the junction left unmatched. Germline V gene data show CDR1 as SGHNT and CDR2 as YYREEE (reference sequence). The chain's CDR3 is CASSLPGTNQETQYF. The CDR3 DNA reads TGTGCCAGCAGCTTGCCCGGGACTAACCAAGAGACCCAGTACTTC.

The genes are TRBV28 and TRBJ2-2; TRBD2 matches at 7 bases. V lost 8 bases, J lost 5 bases, and 11 bases stayed unmatched. The CDR3 runs to 15 residues. Germline lookup yields CDR1 MDHEN and CDR2 SYDVKM. The CDR3 reads CASDTGTTFTGELFF. CDR3 nucleotide sequence: TGTGCCAGCGACACCGGGACTACATTTACCGGGGAGCTGTTTTTT.

The chain employs TRBV5-4 and TRBJ2-1, with no clear D. Per germline, CDR1 SGHNT and CDR2 YYREEE (reference sequence). The germline V and J ends were trimmed by 2 bases and 8 bases, with 5 bases remaining between them. There are 11 residues in the CDR3. The CDR3 here is CASSFAHEQFF. The DNA of the CDR3 is TGTGCCAGCAGCTTTGCGCATGAGCAGTTCTTC.

With respect to this clone: At one end, the junction sequence differs from germline, possibly due to a read error. The chain is built from TRBV19 and TRBJ1-5; D gene unclear. Germline-derived CDR1 and CDR2 are LNHDA and SQIVND (reference sequence). The CDR3 spans 16 residues. The CDR3, as DNA: TGTGCCAGCAGTATAGTCGGCAGAGCTTTTAATCAGCCCCAGCATTTT. Its protein is CASSIVGRAFNQPQHF.

The rearrangement uses TRBV6-1 and TRBJ1-2, with a weak D call TRBD1 (5 bases). The V gene lost 1 base and the J gene lost 8 bases, with 17 bases spanning the gap. The V gene's germline CDR1 is MNHNS and CDR2 SASEGT. CDR3 size: 15 residues. The CDR3 loop is CASSEEYWGSDGYTF. The CDR3 DNA sequence: TGTGCCAGCAGTGAAGAATATTGGGGGAGCGACGGCTACACCTTC.

The gene calls are TRBV28 and TRBJ1-6, with D unresolved. The CDR3 covers 13 residues. The germline V gene encodes CDR1 MDHEN and CDR2 SYDVKM. Deletions cut 10 bases from V and 0 bases from J, with 7 bases between. This CDR3 reads CATLSSYNSPLHF. For the CDR3, the DNA is TGTGCCACTTTAAGCTCCTATAATTCACCCCTCCACTTT.

This sequence joins TRBV11-2 and TRBJ1-6; no definite D call. Germline V gene data show CDR1 as SGHAT and CDR2 as FQNNGV. The CDR3 length is 14 residues. V lost 6 bases, J lost 9 bases, and 15 bases lay in between. The CDR3 coding sequence is TGTGCCAGCAGGGAAGGGTCGGCCCTTTCACCCCTCCACTTT. It specifies CASREGSALSPLHF.

The rearrangement links TRBV5-1 to TRBJ1-4, with D unresolved. The CDR3 extends over 13 amino acids. V gave up 3 bases and J gave up 4 bases, with 7 bases separating them. Germline-derived CDR1 and CDR2 are SGHRS and YFSETQ. The CDR3 sequence is CASSSFLNEKLFF. The CDR3 region has the DNA TGCGCCAGCAGCTCGTTTCTTAATGAAAAACTGTTTTTT.

The chain uses TRBV7-6 and TRBJ2-7, with TRBD1 matching 10 bases. After removal of 1 base from V and 4 bases from J, the junction contained 4 bases not matched to a gene. CDR1 and CDR2 from the germline V gene are SGHVS and FNYEAQ. The CDR3 totals 15 residues. The CDR3 nucleotides read TGTGCCAGCAGCTTAGTGGGACAGGGGATTTACGAGCAGTACTTC. It translates to CASSLVGQGIYEQYF.

V gene TRBV30 combines with J gene TRBJ2-5, with 10 positions matching TRBD2. CDR3 length: 15 residues. With 3 bases clipped from V and 4 bases from J, the junction kept 8 bases outside the gene matches. Germline CDR1 GTSNPN, CDR2 SVGIG (reference sequence). The CDR3 here is CAWSPPSSGRETQYF. The DNA of the CDR3 is TGTGCCTGGAGCCCCCCTTCTAGCGGGAGAGAGACCCAGTACTTC.

V and J are TRBV5-1 and TRBJ1-4; D ambiguous. The CDR3 has 15 amino acids. V dropped 1 base and J dropped 4 bases, with 11 bases sitting between them. In germline, CDR1 is SGHRS, CDR2 YFSETQ. The CDR3 spells CASSLSSSSNEKLFF. As DNA, the CDR3 is TGCGCCAGCAGCTTGAGCAGCAGCAGTAATGAAAAACTGTTTTTT. Filled out from reference TRBV5-1 and TRBJ1-4, the complete variable domain reads KAGVTQTPRYLIKTRGQQVTLSCSPISGHRSVSWYQQTPGQGLQFLFEYFSETQRNKGNFPGRFSGRQFSNSRSEMNVSTLELGDSALYLCASSLSSSSNEKLFFGSGTQLSVL.

This chain joins TRBV30 and TRBJ2-2; 7 bases align to TRBD1. The CDR3 sequence is 14 residues long. J lost 1 base, V lost 4 bases, and 3 bases had no gene match. Germline V gives CDR1 GTSNPN, CDR2 SVGIG (reference sequence). The CDR3 protein is CAWTRTGNTGELFF. The DNA of the CDR3 is TGTGCCTGGACCCGGACAGGGAACACCGGGGAGCTGTTTTTT.

The V and J genes are TRBV15 and TRBJ1-5; a weak D match, TRBD1 (5 bases). The CDR3 has 14 residues. V shed 1 base and J shed 3 bases, with 7 bases lying between them. Germline CDR1 reads LNHNV; CDR2 reads YYDKDF (reference sequence). The CDR3 reads CATSRGGVNQPQHF. CDR3 DNA: TGTGCCACCAGCAGAGGGGGGGTCAATCAGCCCCAGCATTTT. The variable domain in full, with the rest retrieved from reference TRBV15 and TRBJ1-5, is DAMVIQNPRYQVTQFGKPVTLSCSQTLNHNVMYWYQQKSSQAPKLLFHYYDKDFNNEADTPDNFQSRRPNTSFCFLDIRSPGLGDTAMYLCATSRGGVNQPQHFGDGTRLSIL.

The chain is built from TRBV29-1 and TRBJ2-5; 11 positions agree with TRBD2. Trimming at V came to 7 bases and at J to 3 bases, leaving 10 bases not matched to a gene. The CDR3 extends over 15 amino acids. The germline V gene has CDR1 SQVTM and CDR2 ANQGSEA. The CDR3 coding sequence is TGCAGCGGGAAAGCTGCGGGACTAGCGGAAGAGACCCAGTACTTC. Translating gives CSGKAAGLAEETQYF. The variable domain in full, completed from reference TRBV29-1 and TRBJ2-5, reads SAVISQKPSRDICQRGTSLTIQCQVDSQVTMMFWYRQQPGQSLTLIATANQGSEATYESGFVIDKFPISRPNLTFSTLTVSNMSPEDSSIYLCSGKAAGLAEETQYFGPGTRLLVL.

This chain connects TRBV7-6 to TRBJ1-4; TRBD1 matches 7 bases. There are 14 residues in the CDR3. Per germline, CDR1 SGHVS and CDR2 FNYEAQ. Trimming cost V 3 bases and J 8 bases; bases outside gene matches: 6. DNA of the CDR3: TGTGCCAGCAGCTTCGGACAGGAGAGGGAAAAACTGTTTTTT. Its translation is CASSFGQEREKLFF.

V is TRBV7-3 and J is TRBJ2-2; 9 bases are shared with TRBD1. Germline values: CDR1 SGHTA, CDR2 FQGTGA. J gave up 6 bases and V 5 bases, and 10 bases lay outside the gene matches. This CDR3 is built from 16 residues. CDR3 DNA: TGTGCCAGCAGCAAAAGGACAGGGGTTTGGGCCGGGGAGCTGTTTTTT. Amino acids: CASSKRTGVWAGELFF.

The chain uses TRBV6-5 and TRBJ1-4; 7 bases match TRBD1. V shed 2 bases and J 7 bases; nucleotides not matched to a gene: 4. CDR3 length: 14 residues. Germline CDR1 is MNHEY and CDR2 is SVGAGI. As DNA, the CDR3 is TGTGCCAGCAGTTACCGACAGGGCTCTGAAAAACTGTTTTTT. This sequence encodes CASSYRQGSEKLFF.

This chain connects TRBV7-9 to TRBJ2-1, with no clear D. The ends were cut back, 2 bases at V and 0 bases at J, with 8 bases in the middle. This CDR3 has 15 residues. Looked up from germline, CDR1 is SEHNR and CDR2 is FQNEAQ (reference sequence). CDR3 sequence: CASSLQGLSYNEQFF. The CDR3 coding sequence is TGTGCCAGCAGCTTACAAGGGCTCTCCTACAATGAGCAGTTCTTC. Full variable domain (missing parts from reference TRBV7-9 and TRBJ2-1): DTGVSQNPRHKITKRGQNVTFRCDPISEHNRLYWYRQTLGQGPEFLTYFQNEAQLEKSRLLSDRFSAERPKGSFSTLEIQRTEQGDSAMYLCASSLQGLSYNEQFFGPGTRLTVL.

This chain joins TRBV5-4 and TRBJ2-2; D may correspond to TRBD1 or TRBD2 (5 bases each). Germline V lookup: CDR1 SGHNT, CDR2 YYREEE (reference sequence). The CDR3 runs to 17 residues. V shed 4 bases and J shed 2 bases, with 18 bases lying between them. The CDR3 DNA reads TGTGCCAGCAGCCGGGGCAATAGTCGGGGAAACACCGGGGAGCTGTTTTTT. The encoded protein is CASSRGNSRGNTGELFF.

This chain connects TRBV5-6 to TRBJ2-1; 7 nucleotides match TRBD2. The germline gives CDR1 SGHDT, CDR2 YYEEEE. The CDR3 covers 16 residues. Trimming took 7 bases from V and 2 from J; bases not matched to a gene: 12. CDR3 amino acids: CASSFYGGRTYNEQFF. CDR3 DNA: TGTGCCAGCTCCTTCTACGGGGGGAGAACCTACAATGAGCAGTTCTTC.